This T cell receptor beta chain comes out of a study of CD8 T cells in Susac syndrome. TEMRA cells were enriched by FACS, and CD4+ and CD8+ T cells were negatively isolated. CDR3 length: 14 amino acids. Germline V gene sequence: CDR1 MNHEY, CDR2 SMNVEV (reference sequence). V lost 6 bases and J lost 4, with 13 bases in between. Reverse transcription of roughly 0.5 to 1 ug RNA used random hexamers. Amplification of TCR beta CDR3 spanned 54 Vbeta and 13 Jbeta via immunoSEQ multiplex PCR. TCRdb analysed the immunoSEQ multiplex PCR reads with MiXCR anew, one entry per CDR3 protein. The sample includes 180,000 or so distinct CDR3 sequences, approximately 96% of them seen just once.

The clonotype was recovered from a human donor with multiple sclerosis. Sequenced: CD4+ T cells from PBMCs. The chain carries TRBV27 and TRBJ1-3; no clear D. Here the CDR3 DNA reads TGTGCCAGCAGAGGCTGGGGAGGAGGAAACACCATATATTTT. This encodes CASRGWGGGNTIYF.